Shown below are 13 T cell receptor beta chains from a single sample sequenced in a study of T-cell reconstitution after alpha-beta-depleted transplantation in children. Using unique molecular identifiers, the investigators prepared the TCRbeta library. TCRdb reprocessed the PCR reads via MiXCR and lists one record per CDR3 protein. The table records about 230,000 distinct CDR3 sequences, approximately 10% of them present only once. Sequencing was performed on PBMCs, taken before TCRalphabeta/CD19-depleted stem cell transplant. The receptors were sampled from a child younger than two with acute myeloid leukemia, due to receive a stem cell transplant.

This clonotype was counted a few times. This chain connects TRBV27 to TRBJ1-3; unclear D gene. V was shortened by 5 bases and J by 4 bases, with 15 bases between the two germline ends. CDR3 length equals 15 residues. Germline V CDR1 and CDR2: MNHEY, SMNVEV (reference sequence). The CDR3 protein is CASSPLGPGGNTIYF. In DNA form, the CDR3 reads TGTGCCAGCAGTCCACTTGGGCCCGGGGGAAACACCATATATTTT.

At least ten counts were recorded for this clonotype. The genes are TRBV6-2 or TRBV6-3 and TRBJ2-1, with 10 bases matching TRBD2. V was clipped by 6 bases and J by 6 bases; unmatched bases: 5. This CDR3 region has 14 residues. CDR1 is MNHEY, CDR2 SVGEGT, per germline. The CDR3 nucleotides are TGTGCCAGCAGAGGACTAGCGGACGTCAATGAGCAGTTCTTC. Translated, it gives CASRGLADVNEQFF.

This rearrangement joins TRBV6-1 to TRBJ1-1, with a weak D call TRBD1 (5 bases). Germline V gives CDR1 MNHNS, CDR2 SASEGT. The V end was cut by 2 bases, the J end by 4 bases, with 11 bases between. The CDR3 spans 14 residues. CDR3 DNA: TGTGCCAGCAGTGAACAGGGCTCGGCCACTGAAGCTTTCTTT. Amino acids: CASSEQGSATEAFF.

At least ten counts were recorded for this clonotype. Sequence at one end of the junction differs from germline and may be a read error. The chain employs TRBV7-7 and TRBJ2-2; the D gene could be TRBD1 or TRBD2 (5 bases each). Germline assignment: CDR1 SSHAT and CDR2 FNYEAQ (reference sequence). CDR3 length: 14 residues. CDR3 nucleotides: TGTGCTAGCAGCTGGGGACCGAACACCGGGGAGCTGTTTTTT. This encodes CASSWGPNTGELFF.

This clonotype was found many times. The gene calls are TRBV11-3 and TRBJ2-5; unclear D gene. Trimming cost V 4 bases and J 7 bases, with 13 bases left between them. Germline values: CDR1 SGHNT, CDR2 YENEEA. The CDR3 consists of 13 residues. CDR3 amino acids: CASSSGPRGTQYF. The DNA for the CDR3 is TGTGCCAGCAGCTCTGGTCCACGAGGGACCCAGTACTTC.

This clonotype was counted many times. V gene TRBV20-1 combines with J gene TRBJ1-4, with D tentatively TRBD1 (6 bases). Trimming took 5 bases from V and 10 from J, leaving 17 bases between them. The CDR3 covers 13 residues. Germline-derived CDR1 and CDR2 are DFQATT and SNEGSKA (reference sequence). The CDR3 sequence: CSARDTPAGKLFF. DNA of the CDR3: TGCAGTGCTCGGGACACTCCGGCCGGAAAACTGTTTTTT.

CDR3 in amino acids: CAIAPGGPYNEQFF. In nucleotides, the CDR3 is TGTGCCATCGCCCCCGGGGGTCCCTACAATGAGCAGTTCTTC. V is TRBV4-2 and J is TRBJ2-1; weak D call: TRBD2 (6 bases). CDR1 is LGHNA and CDR2 is YNFKEQ in the germline V gene. Trimming took off 10 bases at V and 2 bases at J, with 15 bases between the two ends. This CDR3 is built from 14 residues.

This clonotype was recorded many times. DNA of the CDR3: TGTGCCAGCAGGCTGACAGGGGGCACAGATACGCAGTATTTT. It is translated as CASRLTGGTDTQYF. The chain carries TRBV7-9 and TRBJ2-3; the match to TRBD1 covers 8 bases. The CDR3 has 14 residues. In germline, CDR1 is SEHNR, CDR2 FQNEAQ (reference sequence). With 6 bases clipped from V and 1 base from J, the junction kept 3 bases outside the gene matches.

Points on this clonotype: Given a much more abundant clone one base away, this may be a read error. The chain combines TRBV12-3 or TRBV12-4 with TRBJ2-7; 9 bases agree with TRBD2. The CDR3 totals 14 residues. In DNA, the CDR3 is TGTGCCGGCAGCCGTATTAGCGGGAGAGGCGAGCAGTACTTC. Translation gives CAGSRISGRGEQYF.

This clonotype was counted ten times or more. V is TRBV28 and J is TRBJ1-2; tentatively, D is TRBD1 (5 bases). There are 13 residues in the CDR3. Germline CDR1 and CDR2: MDHEN and SYDVKM. The germline V and J ends were trimmed by 7 bases and 2 bases, with 11 bases remaining between them. The CDR3 is CASTIDRNYGYTF. The CDR3 coding sequence is TGTGCCAGCACCATTGACAGAAACTATGGCTACACCTTC.

This clonotype was observed many times. The chain has TRBV29-1 and TRBJ1-3; no definite D call. CDR1 SQVTM and CDR2 ANQGSEA come from the germline V gene. CDR3 size: 14 residues. Trimming left V 7 bases short and J 0 bases short, with 13 bases between. CDR3 loop: CSGTMARSGNTIYF. The CDR3 DNA follows: TGCAGCGGGACCATGGCCCGCTCTGGAAACACCATATATTTT.

This clonotype was counted many times. V gene TRBV5-1 combines with J gene TRBJ1-6; weak D call: TRBD1 (6 bases). This CDR3 region has 17 residues. Trimming took off 4 bases at V and 0 bases at J, with 14 bases between the two ends. Germline-derived CDR1 and CDR2 are SGHRS and YFSETQ. CDR3 nucleotides: TGCGCCAGCAGCCCCGGACAGCTGAGCTCCTATAATTCACCCCTCCACTTT. Encoded protein: CASSPGQLSSYNSPLHF.

The sample holds many counts of this clonotype. The genes are TRBV6-5 and TRBJ2-7, with 7 bases aligning to TRBD1. CDR1 is MNHEY and CDR2 is SVGAGI in the germline V gene. This CDR3 has 14 amino acids. Losses at the gene ends were 6 bases for V and 4 bases for J; bases not matched to a gene: 9. CDR3: CASSRGTVLYEQYF. CDR3 nucleotides: TGTGCCAGCAGCCGAGGGACAGTTCTTTACGAGCAGTACTTC.